A single sample gave rise to the 22 T cell receptor beta chains below, sequenced in a study of shared clonotypes between healthy human individuals. Clones were read by immunoSEQ multiplex PCR, and TCRdb kept only the in-frame ones, dropping some. The sample consists of 97,000 or so clones, about 45% of them appearing once. The specimen sequenced was PBMCs. The receptor set was obtained from a woman between 35 and 50 years old in good health. Some clones in this sample may be carry-over from other donors' samples.

The chain combines TRBV4-3 with TRBJ1-1, with TRBD1 as a possible D gene (5 bases). Looked up from germline, CDR1 is LGHNA and CDR2 is YSLEER. V was pared by 4 bases and J by 4 bases, with 16 bases between. The CDR3 has 15 residues. The CDR3 DNA reads TGCGCCAGCAGCCCGTTCAGCGGGGACGGCACTGAAGCTTTCTTT. As protein: CASSPFSGDGTEAFF.

The V gene is TRBV5-6, the J gene TRBJ2-5, with 7 bases fitting TRBD2. The J call may be mistaken, given a closer DNA end match to TRBJ2-7. This CDR3 region has 13 residues. Germline V lookup: CDR1 SGHDT, CDR2 YYEEEE. The CDR3 nucleotides read TGTGCCAGCAGCCCCGGACTAGAATACGAGCAGTACTTC. As protein: CASSPGLEYEQYF.

CDR3 amino acids: CASSLSVSGNTIYF. CDR3 nucleotides: TGTGCCAGCAGCTTATCCGTCTCTGGAAACACCATATATTTT. The chain uses TRBV7-9 and TRBJ1-3; D is uncertain. CDR1 SEHNR and CDR2 FQNEAQ come from the germline V gene (reference sequence). V lost 2 bases, J lost 0 bases, and 5 bases lay in between. CDR3 length: 14 amino acids.

The chain joins TRBV27 to TRBJ2-5; no clear D gene. The V gene's germline CDR1 is MNHEY and CDR2 SMNVEV (reference sequence). The CDR3 has 13 amino acids. V gave up 4 bases and J gave up 5 bases, with 11 bases separating them. The CDR3 reads CASSSISGETQYF. In nucleotides, the CDR3 is TGTGCCAGCAGTTCGATCTCAGGCGAGACCCAGTACTTC.

This clone was seen ten or more times. V gene TRBV30 combines with J gene TRBJ2-6; the D gene is possibly TRBD2 (7 bases). Germline CDR1 is GTSNPN and CDR2 is SVGIG (reference sequence). There are 14 residues in the CDR3. V lost 5 bases and J 3 bases, leaving 11 bases between the germline ends. The chain's CDR3 is CAWYGGLGANVLTF. For the CDR3, the DNA is TGTGCCTGGTACGGGGGGCTTGGGGCCAACGTCCTGACTTTC.

The gene calls are TRBV6-6 and TRBJ1-5, with D perhaps TRBD1 (5 bases). Per the germline V gene, CDR1 is MNHNY and CDR2 is SVGAGI (reference sequence). This CDR3 has 14 residues. The ends were cut back, 6 bases at V and 7 bases at J, with 16 bases in the middle. In nucleotides, the CDR3 is TGTGCCAGCAGCTCGGCGACAGAGGGGCAGCCCCAGCATTTT. This codes for CASSSATEGQPQHF.

Regarding this clone: A read error is likely here: a far larger clone is one base away. The chain carries TRBV28 and TRBJ2-7; no clear D. V was pared by 5 bases and J by 0 bases, with 8 bases between. Germline V gene data show CDR1 as MDHEN and CDR2 as SYDVKM. The CDR3 consists of 13 residues. The chain's CDR3 is CASSQWYSYEQYF. The CDR3, as DNA: TGTGCCAGCAGTCAATGGTACTCCTACGAGCAGTACTTC.

This clone has just a few counts. This chain uses TRBV10-3 with TRBJ2-3; D is perhaps TRBD2 (5 bases). Deletions cut 0 bases from V and 4 bases from J, with 29 bases between. The V gene's germline CDR1 is ENHRY and CDR2 SYGVKD. The CDR3 contains 21 residues. This chain's CDR3 is CAISESVVGDSATLEPDTQYF. The DNA for the CDR3 is TGTGCCATCAGTGAGTCGGTGGTCGGTGATTCTGCGACACTAGAACCAGATACGCAGTATTTT.

This clone was detected a few times. The chain recombines TRBV5-1 with TRBJ2-2, with D perhaps matching TRBD1 (6 bases). The CDR3 totals 13 residues. V was trimmed by 4 bases and J by 6 bases, leaving 10 bases between them. Germline CDR1 and CDR2: SGHRS and YFSETQ. In DNA form, the CDR3 reads TGCGCCAGCAGCACCACAGGGTCCGGGGAGCTGTTTTTT. Its translation is CASSTTGSGELFF.

This clone has ten or more counts. Other DNA sequences in the same sample also yield this CDR3. The rearrangement uses TRBV5-1 and TRBJ1-2, with 9 bases aligning to TRBD1. The CDR3 runs to 16 residues. Losses at the gene ends were 4 bases for V and 4 bases for J; bases not matched to a gene: 11. CDR1 and CDR2 from the germline V gene are SGHRS and YFSETQ. The CDR3 region has the DNA TGCGCCAGCAGCCCGGGACAGGGTATCAGCGGCTATGGCTACACCTTC. Translation gives CASSPGQGISGYGYTF.

The chain links TRBV5-6 to TRBJ2-7; D possibly corresponds to TRBD1 (6 bases). Germline V gene lookup returns CDR1 SGHDT and CDR2 YYEEEE. Trimming stripped 3 bases from V and 2 bases from J, with 18 bases between. This CDR3 is built from 16 residues. This CDR3 is CASSWAGTPKAYEQYF. CDR3 coding DNA: TGTGCCAGCAGCTGGGCCGGGACACCGAAAGCCTACGAGCAGTACTTC.

CDR3 loop: CASSFRGRIYGYTF. CDR3 DNA sequence: TGTGCCAGCAGCTTTCGGGGGCGGATCTATGGCTACACCTTC. The V gene is TRBV5-6, the J gene TRBJ1-2; possible D gene TRBD1, 6 bases. Trimming pared 2 bases from V and 4 bases from J, leaving 12 bases between. Germline V gene data show CDR1 as SGHDT and CDR2 as YYEEEE. This CDR3 is built from 14 residues.

There are a few counts of this clone. Other DNA sequences within the sample encode an identical CDR3. The chain couples TRBV5-1 to TRBJ1-3; 10 bases fit TRBD1. The CDR3 covers 16 residues. Germline V gene lookup returns CDR1 SGHRS and CDR2 YFSETQ. Trimming at V came to 3 bases and at J to 4 bases, leaving 7 bases not matched to a gene. CDR3 DNA sequence: TGCGCCAGCAGCTCGACCGGGACAGGGGAAGGAAACACCATATATTTT. It codes for CASSSTGTGEGNTIYF.

Concerning this clone itself: This likely came from a read error, as a far larger clone is one base away. Other nucleotide sequences in the sample specify the same CDR3. V and J are TRBV7-3 and TRBJ2-1, with a possible D match to TRBD2 (6 bases). The CDR3 length is 12 residues. Germline CDR1 reads SGHTA; CDR2 reads FQGTGA. The CDR3, as DNA: TGTGCCAGCAGTTTAAGAGGAGGGGAGCAGTTCTTC. Protein sequence: CASSLRGGEQFF.

This clone was counted many times. This sequence joins TRBV29-1 and TRBJ2-1; 10 positions match TRBD1. Unmatched junction bases numbered 14, after V lost 8 bases and J lost 10 bases. This CDR3 is 14 amino acids long. Germline V lookup: CDR1 SQVTM, CDR2 ANQGSEA. The CDR3 bases are TGCAGCTTAAACCTCCGGGACAGGGGATTCGAGCAGTTCTTC. Protein sequence: CSLNLRDRGFEQFF.

The chain employs TRBV28 and TRBJ1-2, with D possibly being TRBD1 (5 bases). Trimming removed 3 bases from V and 4 bases from J, with 9 bases in between. Germline V gene lookup returns CDR1 MDHEN and CDR2 SYDVKM. The CDR3 is made up of 13 amino acids. CDR3 coding DNA: TGTGCCAGCAGTTTGAAGGGGATCTATGGCTACACCTTC. Its translation: CASSLKGIYGYTF.

The V and J genes are TRBV5-1 and TRBJ2-3; 9 nucleotides align to TRBD2. The CDR3 sequence is 15 residues long. The trim removed 6 bases at V and 6 bases at J, leaving 11 bases unmatched. Germline V gene lookup returns CDR1 SGHRS and CDR2 YFSETQ. The CDR3 spells CASTPGSGGGDTQYF. In DNA, the CDR3 is TGCGCCAGCACCCCGGGTAGCGGGGGTGGGGATACGCAGTATTTT.

On this clone itself: A much larger clone lies one base from this, so it may be a read error. The chain combines TRBV5-1 with TRBJ2-5; the match to TRBD2 covers 10 bases. The CDR3 spans 16 residues. The ends lost 5 bases at V and 1 base at J; junction bases unmatched: 8. CDR1 is SGHRS and CDR2 is YFSETQ in the germline V gene. The CDR3 sequence is CASSTETSGSQETQYF. The CDR3 DNA reads as TGCGCCAGCAGTACGGAGACTAGCGGGTCCCAAGAGACCCAGTACTTC.

V usage is TRBV7-9 and J usage is TRBJ2-1; 11 bases align to TRBD2. The germline V gene encodes CDR1 SEHNR and CDR2 FQNEAQ (reference sequence). There are 16 residues in the CDR3. After removal of 5 bases from V and 5 bases from J, the junction contained 8 bases not matched to a gene. In nucleotides, the CDR3 is TGTGCCAGCAGCCTTACACCGGGACTAGCGGACAATGAGCAGTTCTTC. This sequence encodes CASSLTPGLADNEQFF. Filled out from reference TRBV7-9 and TRBJ2-1, the complete variable domain reads DTGVSQNPRHKITKRGQNVTFRCDPISEHNRLYWYRQTLGQGPEFLTYFQNEAQLEKSRLLSDRFSAERPKGSFSTLEIQRTEQGDSAMYLCASSLTPGLADNEQFFGPGTRLTVL.

The V call is TRBV30, the J call TRBJ1-4; TRBD1 agrees at 11 bases. Germline V gives CDR1 GTSNPN, CDR2 SVGIG (reference sequence). This CDR3 has 15 residues. V trimming: 0 bases; J trimming: 9 bases; junction bases outside the gene matches: 6. The CDR3 DNA follows: TGTGCCTGGAGTGTACTCGGGGACAGGGGGAAAAAACTGTTTTTT. This sequence encodes CAWSVLGDRGKKLFF.

This clone has more than one count but fewer than ten. The rearrangement uses TRBV2 and TRBJ1-1, with D possibly TRBD1 on 6 matching bases. Germline V lookup: CDR1 SNHLY, CDR2 FYNNEI. The length of the CDR3 is 15 residues. Trimming shortened V by 6 bases and J by 3 bases, and 17 bases separated the two germline ends. The DNA of the CDR3 is TGTGCCAGCAGGGGAGACAGGTTTAGGCACACTGAAGCTTTCTTT. As protein: CASRGDRFRHTEAFF.

The chain employs TRBV6-4 and TRBJ2-3, with a possible D match to TRBD1 (6 bases). Germline values: CDR1 MRHNA, CDR2 SNTAGT. The CDR3 runs 15 residues. V lost 2 bases and J 15 bases, leaving 24 bases between the germline ends. This CDR3 reads CASSDGTSSKPRYYF. CDR3 nucleotides: TGTGCCAGCAGTGACGGGACAAGCTCTAAACCCCGCTACTATTTT.